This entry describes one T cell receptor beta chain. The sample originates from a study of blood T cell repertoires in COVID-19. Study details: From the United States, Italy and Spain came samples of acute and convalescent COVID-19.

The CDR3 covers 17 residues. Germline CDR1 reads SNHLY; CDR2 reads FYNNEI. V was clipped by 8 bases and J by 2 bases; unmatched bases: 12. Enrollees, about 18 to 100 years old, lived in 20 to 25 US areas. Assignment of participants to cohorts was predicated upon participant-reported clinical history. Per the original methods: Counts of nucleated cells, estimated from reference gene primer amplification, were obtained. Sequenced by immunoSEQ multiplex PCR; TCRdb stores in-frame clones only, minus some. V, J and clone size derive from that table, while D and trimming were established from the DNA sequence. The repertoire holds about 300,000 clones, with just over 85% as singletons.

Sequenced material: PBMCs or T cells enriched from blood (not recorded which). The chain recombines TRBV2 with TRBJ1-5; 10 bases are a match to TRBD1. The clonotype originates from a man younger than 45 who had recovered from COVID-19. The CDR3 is CASGARDRGLGNQPQHF. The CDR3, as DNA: TGTGCCAGCGGAGCCCGTGACAGGGGGCTGGGCAATCAGCCCCAGCATTTT.